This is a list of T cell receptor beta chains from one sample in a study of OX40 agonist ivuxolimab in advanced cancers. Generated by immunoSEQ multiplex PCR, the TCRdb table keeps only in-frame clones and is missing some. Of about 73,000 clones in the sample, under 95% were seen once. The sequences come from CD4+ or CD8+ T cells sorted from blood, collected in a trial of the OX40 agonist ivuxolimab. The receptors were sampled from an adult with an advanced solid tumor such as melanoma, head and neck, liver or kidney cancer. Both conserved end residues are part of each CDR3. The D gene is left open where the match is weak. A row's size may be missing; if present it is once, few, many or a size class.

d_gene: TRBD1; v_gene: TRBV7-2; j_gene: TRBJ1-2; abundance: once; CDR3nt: TGTGCCAGCAGCTTAGGGTCAACAGGGGGCTATGGCTACACCTTC; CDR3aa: CASSLGSTGGYGYTF
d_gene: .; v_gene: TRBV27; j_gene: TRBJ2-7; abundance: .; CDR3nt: TGTGCCAGCAGTTTGAGCGGGACAGCCTACGAGCAGTACTTC; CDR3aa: CASSLSGTAYEQYF
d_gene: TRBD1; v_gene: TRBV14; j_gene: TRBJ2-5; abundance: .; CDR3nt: TGTGCCAGCAGCTTAACCGGACAGGGGCTAAGAGAGACCCAGTACTTC; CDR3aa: CASSLTGQGLRETQYF
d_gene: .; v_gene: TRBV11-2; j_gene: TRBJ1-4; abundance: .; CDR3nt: TGTGCCAGCAGCTTAGCGGGGGCCACTCGTAATGAAAAACTGTTTTTT; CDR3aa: CASSLAGATRNEKLFF
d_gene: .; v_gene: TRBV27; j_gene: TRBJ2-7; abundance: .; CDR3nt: TGTGCCAGCAGTTTTCGATGGGGCAATTCCTACGAGCAGTACTTC; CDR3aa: CASSFRWGNSYEQYF
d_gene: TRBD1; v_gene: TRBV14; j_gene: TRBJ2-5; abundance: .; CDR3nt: TGTGCCAGCAGCCAAGTCCCAGGGACAGATATGGGACAAGAGACCCAGTACTTC; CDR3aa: CASSQVPGTDMGQETQYF
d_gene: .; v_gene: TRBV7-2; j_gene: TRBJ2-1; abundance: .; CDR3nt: TGTGCCAGCAGCTTGGACAGCCCGAATTACAATGAGCAGTTCTTC; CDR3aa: CASSLDSPNYNEQFF
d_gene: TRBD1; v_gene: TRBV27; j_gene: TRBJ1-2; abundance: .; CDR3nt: TGTGCCAGCAGTCAAGGGACAGGGGGCATCTCTGGCTACACCTTC; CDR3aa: CASSQGTGGISGYTF
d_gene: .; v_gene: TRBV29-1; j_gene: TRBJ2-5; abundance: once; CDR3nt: TGCAGCGTTGGAGGGGGAAACCAAGAGACCCAGTACTTC; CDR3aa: CSVGGGNQETQYF
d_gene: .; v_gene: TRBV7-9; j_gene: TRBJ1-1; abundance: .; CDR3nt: TGTGCCAGCAGCCCACATACACAGGTTATGGAAAGGGGAGCTTTCTTT; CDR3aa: CASSPHTQVMERGAFF
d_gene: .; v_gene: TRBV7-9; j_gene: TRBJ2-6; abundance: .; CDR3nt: TGTGCCAGCAGCTCGAACTCTATGACAGGCTCTGGGGCCAACGTCCTGACTTTC; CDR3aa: CASSSNSMTGSGANVLTF
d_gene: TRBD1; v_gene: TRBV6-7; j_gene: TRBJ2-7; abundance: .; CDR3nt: TGTGCCAGAACCGGGACAGGGGCCTACGAGCAGTACTTC; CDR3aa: CARTGTGAYEQYF